The present T cell receptor beta chain was sequenced within a study of shared clonotypes between healthy human individuals. Whole-study findings and limits: Tissues were not sampled, only blood, and their repertoires likely differ.

The donors, all of them Caucasian adults, lived in Nashville, Tennessee. In regard to this clone: Its antigen is still unknown.

Samples underwent the assay at deep level. Profiled with immunoSEQ multiplex PCR; TCRdb holds only in-frame clones, not every one. Of fewer than 650,000 clones in the sample, roughly 79% were seen once. This CDR3 is 14 amino acids long. V was pared by 2 bases and J by 2 bases, with 7 bases between. Germline-derived CDR1 and CDR2 are SGHAT and FQNNGV. The TCR originated in a woman in her thirties or forties in good health. Some clones in this sample may be carry-over from other donors' samples. This chain joins TRBV11-2 and TRBJ1-3; D gene uncertain. Sequenced material: PBMCs. The chain's CDR3 is CASSLSGAGNTIYF. The CDR3 DNA is TGTGCCAGCAGCTTAAGTGGGGCTGGAAACACCATATATTTT.